A selection of T cell receptor beta chains follows, all from one sample in a study of OX40 agonist ivuxolimab in advanced cancers. Method: immunoSEQ multiplex PCR; TCRdb's copy keeps in-frame clones and lacks some. The repertoire holds tens of thousands of clones, 94% seen once, with roughly 19% in the top ten. The specimen comprised CD4+ or CD8+ T cells sorted from blood, sampled in a trial of the OX40 agonist ivuxolimab. The origin of the receptors is an adult with an advanced solid tumor such as melanoma, head and neck, liver or kidney cancer. Each CDR3 is given with its conserved first and last residue. The D gene is left open where the match is weak. A row's size may be missing; if present it is once, few, many or a size class.

TRBJ2-7 TRBV19 - TRBD2 CASAPGLAGPYEQYF TGTGCCAGTGCCCCGGGACTAGCGGGACCCTACGAGCAGTACTTC
TRBJ1-5 TRBV7-9 - - CASSLAGSNQPQHF TGCGCCAGCAGCTTGGCGGGGAGCAATCAGCCCCAGCATTTT
TRBJ1-2 TRBV29-1 - TRBD1 CSDKTGAADPYGYTF TGCAGCGATAAAACAGGGGCCGCGGATCCCTATGGCTACACCTTC
TRBJ1-2 TRBV10-3 - TRBD1 CAISETARGQGRAGYTF TGTGCCATCAGTGAGACGGCGCGAGGACAGGGACGAGCGGGCTACACCTTC
TRBJ2-7 TRBV7-2 - TRBD2 CASSAYGLAGGFYEQYF TGTGCCAGCAGCGCTTACGGACTAGCGGGAGGTTTTTACGAGCAGTACTTC
TRBJ2-1 TRBV4-1 once TRBD2 CASSQVPGLAGGPEQFF TGCGCCAGCAGCCAAGTCCCGGGACTAGCGGGAGGGCCTGAGCAGTTCTTC
TRBJ2-7 TRBV9 once TRBD1 CASSPRTGVVYEQYF TGTGCCAGCAGCCCTCGGACAGGGGTAGTTTACGAGCAGTACTTC
TRBJ1-5 TRBV28 once - CASDGTTNNQPQHF TGTGCCAGTGACGGGACTACAAACAATCAGCCCCAGCATTTT
TRBJ1-5 TRBV18 - - CASSPIVLGSSNQPQHF TGTGCCAGCTCACCGATCGTTTTGGGCAGCTCGAATCAGCCCCAGCATTTT
TRBJ2-1 TRBV28 - TRBD2 CATLPGTNNEQFF TGTGCCACCTTACCCGGGACTAACAATGAGCAGTTCTTC
TRBJ2-7 TRBV7-9 - TRBD2 CASSLLSGGSSYEQYF TGTGCCAGCAGTCTCCTGTCGGGCGGGAGCTCCTACGAGCAGTACTTC
TRBJ1-1 TRBV7-6 - - CASSSTTNGEAFF TGTGCCAGCAGCTCAACAACGAACGGTGAAGCTTTCTTT
TRBJ1-1 TRBV28 once - CASSFRPNAEAFF TGTGCCAGCAGTTTTCGACCGAACGCTGAAGCTTTCTTT
TRBJ2-7 TRBV7-8 - - CASSLMGGSDEQYF TGTGCCAGCAGCTTAATGGGGGGAAGCGACGAGCAGTACTTC
TRBJ2-3 TRBV9 - TRBD2 CASSDRREGPSTDTQYF TGTGCCAGCAGCGACCGGCGGGAGGGTCCGAGCACAGATACGCAGTATTTT
TRBJ2-7 TRBV30 - - CAWSIGSYEQYF TGTGCCTGGAGTATAGGGTCCTACGAGCAGTACTTC
TRBJ2-6 TRBV6-5 few - CASRNSNSGANVLTF TGTGCCAGCAGAAACTCCAACTCTGGGGCCAACGTCCTGACTTTC
TRBJ2-7 TRBV6-5 once TRBD1 CASSYGQGTSYEQYF TGTGCCAGCAGTTACGGACAGGGGACCTCCTACGAGCAGTACTTC